This TCR beta chain was sequenced in a study of shared clonotypes between healthy human individuals. The study's findings and limits: The naive CD4 repertoires of a handful of donors were compared, and roughly 5% of clonotypes were shared.

With regard to this clone: Its antigen is unidentified.

The germline V and J ends were trimmed by 4 bases and 3 bases, with 10 bases remaining between them. CDR3 length: 14 amino acids. Germline loops: CDR1 LNHDA, CDR2 SQIVND (reference sequence). CD8 cells classed as naive were CD45RO-negative and positively selected for CCR7, excluding terminally differentiated effector memory CD45RA+ cells. Measured with immunoSEQ multiplex PCR; TCRdb has only the in-frame clones, and not every one. Among under 700,000 clones listed, around 95% were seen once. The rearrangement links TRBV19 to TRBJ2-1, with D perhaps TRBD2 (6 bases). Sequenced: naive CD8+ T cells sorted from blood. The receptor was derived from a woman in her 30s in good health. CDR3 DNA sequence: TGTGCCAGTAGTAGTAGCGGCTTCTACAATGAGCAGTTCTTC. Its protein product is CASSSSGFYNEQFF.